This TCR beta chain was recorded in a study of identical twins. TCRdb analysed the 5' RACE reads with MiXCR anew, one entry per CDR3 protein. The sample shows about 470,000 distinct CDR3 sequences, more than 20% of them seen only once. V was cut by 7 bases and J by 11 bases, with 26 bases left in between. The CDR3 spans 15 residues. Only a few counts were recorded for this clonotype. The sample also formed part of further work on T cells expressing NK-cell markers. This second report adds: It was sorted CD3+CD56+NKG2C+, CD3+CD56+NKG2C- and CD3+CD56-NKG2C+ T cells that supplied the TCR beta repertoires. Sequencing covered eight donors, seven HCMV-seropositive and one seronegative. The CD3+CD56-NKG2C+ fraction of a handful of donors was likewise dominated by these clonotypes. Uncertainty persisted over the HCMV specificity of expanded NKG2C+ T cell clones.

The genes are TRBV12-3 or TRBV12-4 and TRBJ1-1, with D perhaps TRBD1 (5 bases). This TCR came from a woman between 18 and 29 years old in good health. Sequenced sample: CD4+ T cells sorted from blood. The CDR3 sequence is CASNTMRGSPGGAFF. CDR3 bases: TGTGCCAGCAACACGATGCGGGGGTCACCTGGAGGGGCTTTCTTT.